Sequencing of this T cell receptor beta chain was carried out in a study of cytomegalovirus exposure and HLA in healthy donors. Notes on this clone: Its antigen is unknown.

After removal of 4 bases from V and 1 base from J, the junction contained 3 bases not matched to a gene. This CDR3 has 14 amino acids. The germline CDR1 and CDR2 sequences are SGHRS and YFSETQ. It was with 60 Vbeta and 13 Jbeta primers that the PCR ran. Method: immunoSEQ multiplex PCR; TCRdb's copy keeps in-frame clones and lacks some. Among 180,000 or so clones listed, roughly 80% were seen once. Points from the study as a whole: Rates of TCR association differed by HLA locus in a later analysis, with DRB1 highest and HLA-C lowest. The authors judged a highly shared variant cluster likely a sequencing artifact.

The sample taken for sequencing was PBMCs. The TCR originated in a girl aged 10 to 17 in good health and CMV-seropositive. The genes are TRBV5-1 and TRBJ2-5; 8 nucleotides match TRBD1. CDR3 residues: CASSPRGPQETQYF. The CDR3 bases are TGCGCCAGCAGCCCCAGGGGGCCCCAAGAGACCCAGTACTTC. Full variable domain (remainder filled in from reference TRBV5-1 and TRBJ2-5): KAGVTQTPRYLIKTRGQQVTLSCSPISGHRSVSWYQQTPGQGLQFLFEYFSETQRNKGNFPGRFSGRQFSNSRSEMNVSTLELGDSALYLCASSPRGPQETQYFGPGTRLLVL.